This TCR beta chain was captured by sequencing in a study of blood T cell repertoires in COVID-19. Study information: From T cells, B-cell-depleted T cells, or PBMCs came the material, which was cDNA or gDNA.

Libraries were prepared by immunoSEQ multiplex PCR; TCRdb keeps only in-frame clonotypes and omits some of them. The sample holds approximately 330,000 clones; about nine tenths are singletons and the top ten take approximately 9.9%. This clone appeared once. This CDR3 has 15 residues. Deletions cut 1 base from V and 2 bases from J, with 12 bases between. Germline V lookup: CDR1 MDHEN, CDR2 SYDVKM. Sequenced input: peripheral blood. The rearrangement links TRBV28 to TRBJ2-7; TRBD1 might be the D (5 bases). The receptor was isolated from a man aged 30 to 45 with COVID-19, enrolled during active disease. The CDR3 sequence is CASSLFSTATYEQYF. The DNA for the CDR3 is TGTGCCAGCAGTTTATTTTCGACAGCGACCTACGAGCAGTACTTC.